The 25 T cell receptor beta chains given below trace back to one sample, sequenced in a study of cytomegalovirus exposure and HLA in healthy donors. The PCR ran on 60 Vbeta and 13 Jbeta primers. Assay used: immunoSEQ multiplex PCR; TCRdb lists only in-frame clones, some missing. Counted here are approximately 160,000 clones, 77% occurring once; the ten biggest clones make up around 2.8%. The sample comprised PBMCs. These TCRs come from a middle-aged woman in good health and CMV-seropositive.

CDR3 nucleotide sequence: TGCGCCAGCAGCTTGGGAACAGGGTCGGACACTGAAGCTTTCTTT. This sequence encodes CASSLGTGSDTEAFF. The chain has TRBV5-1 and TRBJ1-1; tentatively, D is TRBD1 (6 bases). Germline-derived CDR1 and CDR2 are SGHRS and YFSETQ. The CDR3 loop spans 15 amino acids. V was pared by 0 bases and J by 3 bases, with 12 bases between.

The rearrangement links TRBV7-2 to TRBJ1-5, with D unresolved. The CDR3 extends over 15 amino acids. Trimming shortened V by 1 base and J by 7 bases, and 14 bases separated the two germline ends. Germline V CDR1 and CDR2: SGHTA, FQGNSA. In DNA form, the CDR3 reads TGTGCCAGCAGCTTAGGTACCGGGGTGGTACAGCCCCAGCATTTT. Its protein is CASSLGTGVVQPQHF.

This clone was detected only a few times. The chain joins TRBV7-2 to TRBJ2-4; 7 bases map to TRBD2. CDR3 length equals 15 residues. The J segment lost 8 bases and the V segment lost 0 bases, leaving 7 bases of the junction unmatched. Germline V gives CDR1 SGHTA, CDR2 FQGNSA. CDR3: CASSLAAAGRDIQYF. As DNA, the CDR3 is TGTGCCAGCAGCTTAGCGGCGGCGGGGAGGGACATTCAGTACTTC.

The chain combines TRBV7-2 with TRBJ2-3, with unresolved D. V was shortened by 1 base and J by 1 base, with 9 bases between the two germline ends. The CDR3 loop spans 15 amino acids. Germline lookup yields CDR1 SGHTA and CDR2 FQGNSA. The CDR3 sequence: CASSLGETGTDTQYF. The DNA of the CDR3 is TGTGCCAGCAGCTTAGGAGAAACGGGCACAGATACGCAGTATTTT.

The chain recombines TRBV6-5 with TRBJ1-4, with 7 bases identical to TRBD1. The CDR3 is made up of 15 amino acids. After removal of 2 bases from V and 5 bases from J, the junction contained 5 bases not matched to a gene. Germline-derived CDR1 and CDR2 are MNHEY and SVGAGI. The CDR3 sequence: CASSYGGQPNEKLFF. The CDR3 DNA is TGTGCCAGCAGTTACGGGGGACAGCCCAATGAAAAACTGTTTTTT.

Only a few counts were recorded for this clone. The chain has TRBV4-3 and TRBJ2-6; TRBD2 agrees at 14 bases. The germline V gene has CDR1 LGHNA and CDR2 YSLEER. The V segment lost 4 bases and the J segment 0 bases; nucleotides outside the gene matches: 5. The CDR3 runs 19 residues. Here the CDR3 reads CASSPKGLAGVSGANVLTF. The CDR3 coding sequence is TGCGCCAGCAGCCCCAAGGGACTAGCGGGGGTCTCTGGGGCCAACGTCCTGACTTTC.

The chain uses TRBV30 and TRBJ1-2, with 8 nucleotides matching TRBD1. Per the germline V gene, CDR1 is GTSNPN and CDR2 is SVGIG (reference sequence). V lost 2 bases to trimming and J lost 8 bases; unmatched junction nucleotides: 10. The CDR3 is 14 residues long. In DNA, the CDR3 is TGTGCCTGGAGTTTCACACAGGGGGTTGGCGGCTACACCTTC. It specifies CAWSFTQGVGGYTF.

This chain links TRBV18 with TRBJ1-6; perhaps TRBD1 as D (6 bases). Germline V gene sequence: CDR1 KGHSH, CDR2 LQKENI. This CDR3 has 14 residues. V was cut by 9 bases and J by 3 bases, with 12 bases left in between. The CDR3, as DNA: TGTGCCAGTAACAGGGAAGGCTATAATTCACCCCTCCACTTT. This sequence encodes CASNREGYNSPLHF.

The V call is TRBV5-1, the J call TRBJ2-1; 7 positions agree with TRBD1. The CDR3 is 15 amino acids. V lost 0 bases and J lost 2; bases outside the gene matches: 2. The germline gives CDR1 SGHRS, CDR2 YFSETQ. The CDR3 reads CASSLGTGPYNEQFF. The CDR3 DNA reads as TGCGCCAGCAGCTTGGGGACAGGTCCCTACAATGAGCAGTTCTTC. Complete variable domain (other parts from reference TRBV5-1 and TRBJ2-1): KAGVTQTPRYLIKTRGQQVTLSCSPISGHRSVSWYQQTPGQGLQFLFEYFSETQRNKGNFPGRFSGRQFSNSRSEMNVSTLELGDSALYLCASSLGTGPYNEQFFGPGTRLTVL.

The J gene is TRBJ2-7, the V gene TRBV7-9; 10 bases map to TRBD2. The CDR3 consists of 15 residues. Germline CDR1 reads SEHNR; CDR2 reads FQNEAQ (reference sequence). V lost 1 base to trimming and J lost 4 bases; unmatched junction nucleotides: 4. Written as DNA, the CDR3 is TGTGCCAGCAGCTTAGTGGATAGCGGGAGGTACGAGCAGTACTTC. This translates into CASSLVDSGRYEQYF.

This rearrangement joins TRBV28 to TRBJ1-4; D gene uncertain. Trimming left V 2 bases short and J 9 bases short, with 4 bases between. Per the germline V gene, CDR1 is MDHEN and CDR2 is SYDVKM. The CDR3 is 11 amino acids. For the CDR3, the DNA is TGTGCCAGCAGTTTAGGGCAAAAACTGTTTTTT. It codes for CASSLGQKLFF.

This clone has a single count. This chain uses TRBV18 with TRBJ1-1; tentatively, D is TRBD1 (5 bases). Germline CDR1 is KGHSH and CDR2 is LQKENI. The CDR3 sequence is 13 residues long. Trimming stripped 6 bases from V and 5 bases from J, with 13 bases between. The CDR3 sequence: CASSRGGGTEAFF. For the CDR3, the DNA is TGTGCCAGCTCTCGGGGCGGAGGGACTGAAGCTTTCTTT.

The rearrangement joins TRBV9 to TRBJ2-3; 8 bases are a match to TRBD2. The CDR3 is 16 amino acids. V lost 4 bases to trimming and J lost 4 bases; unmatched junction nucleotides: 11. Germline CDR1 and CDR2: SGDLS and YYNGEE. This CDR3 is CASSHRTSRDADTQYF. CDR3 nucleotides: TGTGCCAGCAGCCATCGGACTAGCCGGGACGCAGATACGCAGTATTTT.

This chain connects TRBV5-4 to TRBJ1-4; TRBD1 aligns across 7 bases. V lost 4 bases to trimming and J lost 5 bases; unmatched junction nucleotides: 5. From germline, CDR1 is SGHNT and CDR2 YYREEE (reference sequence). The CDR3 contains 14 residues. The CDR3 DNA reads TGTGCCAGCAGCCCGGGACAGCTGAATGAAAAACTGTTTTTT. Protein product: CASSPGQLNEKLFF.

Here the CDR3 reads CASSPGLAGETDTQYF. In DNA form, the CDR3 reads TGCGCCAGCAGCCCCGGACTAGCGGGAGAAACAGATACGCAGTATTTT. This chain joins TRBV4-1 and TRBJ2-3, with 13 bases aligning to TRBD2. V gave up 4 bases and J gave up 3 bases; unmatched junction bases: 4. In germline, CDR1 is MGHRA, CDR2 YSYEKL. This CDR3 has 16 amino acids.

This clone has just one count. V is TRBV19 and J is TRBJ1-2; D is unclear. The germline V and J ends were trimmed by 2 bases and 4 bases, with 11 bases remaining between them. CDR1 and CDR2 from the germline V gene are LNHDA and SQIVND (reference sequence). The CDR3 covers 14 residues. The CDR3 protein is CASSILGAPYGYTF. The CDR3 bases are TGTGCCAGTAGTATACTCGGAGCTCCCTATGGCTACACCTTC. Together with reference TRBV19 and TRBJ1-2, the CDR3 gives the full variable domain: DGGITQSPKYLFRKEGQNVTLSCEQNLNHDAMYWYRQDPGQGLRLIYYSQIVNDFQKGDIAEGYSVSREKKESFPLTVTSAQKNPTAFYLCASSILGAPYGYTFGSGTRLTVV.

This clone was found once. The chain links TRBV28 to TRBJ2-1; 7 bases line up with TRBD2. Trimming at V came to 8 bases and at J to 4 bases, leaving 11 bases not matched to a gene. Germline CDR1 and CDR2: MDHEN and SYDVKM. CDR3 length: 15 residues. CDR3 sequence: CASALGQRGYNEQFF. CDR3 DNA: TGTGCCAGCGCTCTGGGCCAGCGGGGATACAATGAGCAGTTCTTC.

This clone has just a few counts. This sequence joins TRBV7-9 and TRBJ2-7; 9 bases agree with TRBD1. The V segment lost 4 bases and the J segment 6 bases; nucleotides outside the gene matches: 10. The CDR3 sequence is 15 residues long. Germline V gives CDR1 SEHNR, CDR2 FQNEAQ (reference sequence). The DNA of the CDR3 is TGTGCCAGCAGCTCTCAGGACAGGGGATTTTTCGAGCAGTACTTC. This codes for CASSSQDRGFFEQYF. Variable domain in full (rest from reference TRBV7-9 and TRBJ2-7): DTGVSQNPRHKITKRGQNVTFRCDPISEHNRLYWYRQTLGQGPEFLTYFQNEAQLEKSRLLSDRFSAERPKGSFSTLEIQRTEQGDSAMYLCASSSQDRGFFEQYFGPGTRLTVT.

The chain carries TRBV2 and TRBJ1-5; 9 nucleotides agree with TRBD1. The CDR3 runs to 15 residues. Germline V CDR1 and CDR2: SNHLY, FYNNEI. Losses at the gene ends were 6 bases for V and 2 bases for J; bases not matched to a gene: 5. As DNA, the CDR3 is TGTGCCAGCAGGGGGACAGGGTTCGGCAATCAGCCCCAGCATTTT. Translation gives CASRGTGFGNQPQHF. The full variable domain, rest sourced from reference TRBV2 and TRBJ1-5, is EPEVTQTPSHQVTQMGQEVILRCVPISNHLYFYWYRQILGQKVEFLVSFYNNEISEKSEIFDDQFSVERPDGSNFTLKIRSTKLEDSAMYFCASRGTGFGNQPQHFGDGTRLSIL.

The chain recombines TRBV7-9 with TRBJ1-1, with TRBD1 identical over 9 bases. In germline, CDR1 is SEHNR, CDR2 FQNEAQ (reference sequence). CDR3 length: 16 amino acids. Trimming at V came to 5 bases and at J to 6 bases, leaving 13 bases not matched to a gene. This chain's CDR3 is CASSPRDRAQLAEAFF. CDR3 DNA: TGTGCCAGCAGCCCCCGGGACAGGGCGCAGTTGGCTGAAGCTTTCTTT.

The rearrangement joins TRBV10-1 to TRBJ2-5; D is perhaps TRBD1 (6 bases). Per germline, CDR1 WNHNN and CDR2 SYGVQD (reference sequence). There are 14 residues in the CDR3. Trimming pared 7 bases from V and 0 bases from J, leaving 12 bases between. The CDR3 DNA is TGCGCCAGCACCCCTGACAGGAACCAAGAGACCCAGTACTTC. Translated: CASTPDRNQETQYF.

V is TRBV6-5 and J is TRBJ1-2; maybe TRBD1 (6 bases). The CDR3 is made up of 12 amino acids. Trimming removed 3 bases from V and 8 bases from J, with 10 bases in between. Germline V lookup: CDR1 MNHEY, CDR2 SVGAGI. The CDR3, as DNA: TGTGCCAGCAGTTATAGGGGGATCGGCTACACCTTC. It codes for CASSYRGIGYTF.

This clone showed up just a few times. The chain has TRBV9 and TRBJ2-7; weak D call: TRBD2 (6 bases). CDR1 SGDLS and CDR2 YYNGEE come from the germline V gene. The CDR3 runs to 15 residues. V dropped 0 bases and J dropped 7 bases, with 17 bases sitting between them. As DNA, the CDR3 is TGTGCCAGCAGCGTAGCGCCCTTCCGGGAGAATGAGCAGTACTTC. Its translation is CASSVAPFRENEQYF.

CDR3 in DNA: TGCAGCGTTGGACAGGGTGATTATGAGGATGAGCAGTTCTTC. Its translation: CSVGQGDYEDEQFF. The J gene is TRBJ2-1, the V gene TRBV29-1; the match to TRBD1 covers 7 bases. CDR1 is SQVTM and CDR2 is ANQGSEA in the germline V gene. J lost 8 bases, V lost 4 bases, and 11 bases had no gene match. This CDR3 is built from 14 residues.

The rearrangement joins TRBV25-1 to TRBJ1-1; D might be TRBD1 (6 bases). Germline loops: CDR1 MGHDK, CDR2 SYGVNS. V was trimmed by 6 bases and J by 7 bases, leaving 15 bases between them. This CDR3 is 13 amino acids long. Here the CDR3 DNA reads TGTGCCAGCAGCAAGGGACACACATTTGAAGCTTTCTTT. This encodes CASSKGHTFEAFF. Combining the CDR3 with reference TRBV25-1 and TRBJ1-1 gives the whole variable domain EADIYQTPRYLVIGTGKKITLECSQTMGHDKMYWYQQDPGMELHLIHYSYGVNSTEKGDLSSESTVSRIRTEHFPLTLESARPSHTSQYLCASSKGHTFEAFFGQGTRLTVV.